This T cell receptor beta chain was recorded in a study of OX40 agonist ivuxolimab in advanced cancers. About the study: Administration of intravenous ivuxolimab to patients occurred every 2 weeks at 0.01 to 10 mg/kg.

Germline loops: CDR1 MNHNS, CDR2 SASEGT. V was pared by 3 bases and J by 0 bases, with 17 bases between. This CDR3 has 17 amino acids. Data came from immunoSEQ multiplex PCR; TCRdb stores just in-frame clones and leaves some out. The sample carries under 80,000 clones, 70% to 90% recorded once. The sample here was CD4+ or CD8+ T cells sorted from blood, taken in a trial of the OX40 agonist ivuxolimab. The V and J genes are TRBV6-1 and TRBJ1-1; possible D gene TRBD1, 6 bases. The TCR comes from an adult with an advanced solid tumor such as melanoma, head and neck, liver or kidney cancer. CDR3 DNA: TGTGCCAGCAGTGACCAGGGGCTTAGGCTAATGAACACTGAAGCTTTCTTT. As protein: CASSDQGLRLMNTEAFF.